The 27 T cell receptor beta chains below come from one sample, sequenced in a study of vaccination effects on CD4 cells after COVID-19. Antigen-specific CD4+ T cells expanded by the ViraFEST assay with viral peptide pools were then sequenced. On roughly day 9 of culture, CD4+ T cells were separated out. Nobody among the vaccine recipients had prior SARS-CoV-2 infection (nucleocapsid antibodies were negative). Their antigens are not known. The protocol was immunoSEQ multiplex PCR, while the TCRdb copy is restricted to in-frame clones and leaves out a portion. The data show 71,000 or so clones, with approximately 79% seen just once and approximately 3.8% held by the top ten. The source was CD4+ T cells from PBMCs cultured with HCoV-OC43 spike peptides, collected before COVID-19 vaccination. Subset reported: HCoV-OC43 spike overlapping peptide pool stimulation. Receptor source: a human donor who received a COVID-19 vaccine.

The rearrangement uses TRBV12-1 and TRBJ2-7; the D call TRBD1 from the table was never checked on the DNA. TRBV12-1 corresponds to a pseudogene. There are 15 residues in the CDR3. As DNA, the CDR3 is TGTGCCAGCAGCTTGGACAGGGGATCTCCCTACGAGCAGTACGTC. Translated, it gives CASSLDRGSPYEQYV.

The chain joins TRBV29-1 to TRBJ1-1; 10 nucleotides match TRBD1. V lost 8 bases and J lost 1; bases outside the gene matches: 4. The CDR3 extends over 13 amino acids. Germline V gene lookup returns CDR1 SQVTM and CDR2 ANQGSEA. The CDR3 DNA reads TGCAGCTTTGGGGACAGGGGGAACACTGAAGCTTTCTTT. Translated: CSFGDRGNTEAFF. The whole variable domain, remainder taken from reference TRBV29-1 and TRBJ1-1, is SAVISQKPSRDICQRGTSLTIQCQVDSQVTMMFWYRQQPGQSLTLIATANQGSEATYESGFVIDKFPISRPNLTFSTLTVSNMSPEDSSIYLCSFGDRGNTEAFFGQGTRLTVV.

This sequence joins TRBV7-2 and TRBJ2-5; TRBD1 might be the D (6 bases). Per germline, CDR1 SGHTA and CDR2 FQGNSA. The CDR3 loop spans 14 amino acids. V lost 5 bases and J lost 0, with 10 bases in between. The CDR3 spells CASSQGPNQETQYF. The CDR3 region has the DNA TGTGCCAGCAGCCAGGGGCCTAACCAAGAGACCCAGTACTTC.

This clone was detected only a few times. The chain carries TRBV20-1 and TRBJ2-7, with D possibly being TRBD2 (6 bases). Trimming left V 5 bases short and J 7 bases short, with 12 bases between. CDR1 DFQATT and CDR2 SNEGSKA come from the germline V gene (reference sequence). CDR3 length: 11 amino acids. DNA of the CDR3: TGCAGTGCTCGTTGGGCGGGAGAGCAGTACGTC. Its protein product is CSARWAGEQYV.

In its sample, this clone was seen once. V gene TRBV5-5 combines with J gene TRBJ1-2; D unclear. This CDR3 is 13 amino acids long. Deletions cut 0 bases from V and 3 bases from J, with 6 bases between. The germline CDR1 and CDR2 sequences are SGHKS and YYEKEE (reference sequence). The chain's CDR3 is CASSLAEDYGYTF. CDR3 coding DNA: TGTGCCAGCAGCTTGGCGGAGGACTATGGCTACACCTTC.

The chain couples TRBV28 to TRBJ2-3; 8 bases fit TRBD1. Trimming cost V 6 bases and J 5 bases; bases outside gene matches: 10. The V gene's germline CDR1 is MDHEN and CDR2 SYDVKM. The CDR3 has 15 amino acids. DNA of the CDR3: TGTGCCAGCAGCTCCCCGACAGGGGCCGAAGATACGCAGTATTTT. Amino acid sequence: CASSSPTGAEDTQYF.

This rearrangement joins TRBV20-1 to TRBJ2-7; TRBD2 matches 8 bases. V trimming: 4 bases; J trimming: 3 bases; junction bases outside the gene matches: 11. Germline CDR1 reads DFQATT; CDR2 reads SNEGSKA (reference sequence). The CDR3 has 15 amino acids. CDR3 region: CSANDAGAGDYEQYV. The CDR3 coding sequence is TGCAGTGCTAATGACGCCGGAGCGGGGGACTACGAGCAGTACGTC.

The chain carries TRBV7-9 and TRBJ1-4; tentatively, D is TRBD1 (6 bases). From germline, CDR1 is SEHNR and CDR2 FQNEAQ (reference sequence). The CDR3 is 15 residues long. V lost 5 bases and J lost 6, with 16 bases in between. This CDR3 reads CASSIKTGSYEKLFF. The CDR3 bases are TGTGCCAGCAGCATCAAGACAGGCAGTTATGAAAAACTGTTTTTT.

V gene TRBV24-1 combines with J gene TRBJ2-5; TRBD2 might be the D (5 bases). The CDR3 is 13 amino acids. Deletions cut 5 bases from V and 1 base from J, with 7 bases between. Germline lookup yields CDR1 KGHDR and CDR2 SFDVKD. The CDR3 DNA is TGTGCCACCAGTGGACGGGGCCAAGAGACCCAGTACTTC. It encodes CATSGRGQETQYF.

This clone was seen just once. The CDR3 protein is CASSMWLSSNQPQHF. The CDR3 bases are TGTGCCAGTAGTATGTGGCTCAGTAGCAATCAGCCCCAGCATTTT. The V gene is TRBV19, the J gene TRBJ1-5; D gene uncertain. The CDR3 extends over 15 amino acids. The V end was cut by 3 bases, the J end by 0 bases, with 9 bases between. Germline loops: CDR1 LNHDA, CDR2 SQIVND (reference sequence).

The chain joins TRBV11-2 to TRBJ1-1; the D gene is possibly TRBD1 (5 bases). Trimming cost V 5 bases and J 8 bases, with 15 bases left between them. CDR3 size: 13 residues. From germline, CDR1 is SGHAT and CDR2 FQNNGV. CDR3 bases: TGTGCCAGCAGCAGCGGGACTCACAAAGAAGCTTTCTTT. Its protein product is CASSSGTHKEAFF.

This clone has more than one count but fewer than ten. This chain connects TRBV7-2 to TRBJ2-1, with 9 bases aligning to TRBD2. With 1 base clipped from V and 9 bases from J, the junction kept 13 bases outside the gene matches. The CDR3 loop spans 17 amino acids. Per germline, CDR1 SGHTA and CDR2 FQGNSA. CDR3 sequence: CASSLGAAGGLAVEQFF. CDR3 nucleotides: TGTGCCAGCAGCTTAGGTGCTGCGGGGGGGCTTGCTGTTGAGCAGTTCTTC.

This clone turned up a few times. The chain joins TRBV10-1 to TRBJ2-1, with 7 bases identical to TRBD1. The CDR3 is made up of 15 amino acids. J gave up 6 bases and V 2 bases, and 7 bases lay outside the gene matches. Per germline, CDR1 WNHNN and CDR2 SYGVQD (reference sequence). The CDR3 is CASSEGTALRNEQFF. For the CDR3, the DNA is TGCGCCAGCAGTGAGGGGACAGCGCTACGCAATGAGCAGTTCTTC.

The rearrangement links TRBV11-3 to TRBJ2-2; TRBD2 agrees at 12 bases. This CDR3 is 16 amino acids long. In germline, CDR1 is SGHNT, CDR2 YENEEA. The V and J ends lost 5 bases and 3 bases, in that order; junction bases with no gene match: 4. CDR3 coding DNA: TGTGCCAGCAGCAAACTAGCGGGGGGTTACACCGGGGAGCTGTTTTTT. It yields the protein CASSKLAGGYTGELFF.

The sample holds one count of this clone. The CDR3 nucleotides are TGTGCCAGTAGTATATCCAGGGGCTATGAGCAGTTCTTC. It translates to CASSISRGYEQFF. This chain connects TRBV19 to TRBJ2-1; maybe TRBD1 (6 bases). The V end was cut by 2 bases, the J end by 8 bases, with 10 bases between. CDR3 size: 13 residues. The germline CDR1 and CDR2 sequences are LNHDA and SQIVND (reference sequence).

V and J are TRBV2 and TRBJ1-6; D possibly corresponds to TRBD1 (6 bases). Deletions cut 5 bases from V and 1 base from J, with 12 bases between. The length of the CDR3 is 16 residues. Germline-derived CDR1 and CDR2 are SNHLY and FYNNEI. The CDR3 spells CASSMGGASYNSPLHF. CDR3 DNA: TGTGCCAGCAGTATGGGGGGCGCTTCCTATAATTCACCCCTCCACTTT.

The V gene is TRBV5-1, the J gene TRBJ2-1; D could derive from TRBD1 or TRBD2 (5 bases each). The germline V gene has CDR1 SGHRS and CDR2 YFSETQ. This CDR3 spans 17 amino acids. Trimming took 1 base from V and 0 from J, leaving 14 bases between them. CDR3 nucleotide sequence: TGCGCCAGCAGCTTGATACAGGAGGTAAGCTCCTACAATGAGCAGTTCTTC. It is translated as CASSLIQEVSSYNEQFF.

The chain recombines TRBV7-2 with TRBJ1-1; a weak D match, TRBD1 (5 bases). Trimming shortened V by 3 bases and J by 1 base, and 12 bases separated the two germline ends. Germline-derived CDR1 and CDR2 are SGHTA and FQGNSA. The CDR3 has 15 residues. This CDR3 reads CASSFGDGANTEAFF. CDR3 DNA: TGTGCCAGCAGCTTTGGAGACGGGGCGAACACTGAAGCTTTCTTT.

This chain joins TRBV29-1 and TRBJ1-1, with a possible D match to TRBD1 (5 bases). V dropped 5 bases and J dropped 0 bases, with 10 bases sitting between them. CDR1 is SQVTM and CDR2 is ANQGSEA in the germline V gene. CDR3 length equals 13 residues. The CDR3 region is CSVTQGLNTEAFF. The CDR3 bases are TGCAGCGTTACCCAGGGATTGAACACTGAAGCTTTCTTT.

The CDR3 spells CASSVAGLGYTF. The CDR3 DNA sequence: TGTGCCAGCAGCGTAGCTGGGCTCGGCTACACCTTC. This chain joins TRBV9 and TRBJ1-2, with unresolved D. The CDR3 is 12 amino acids. Germline lookup yields CDR1 SGDLS and CDR2 YYNGEE. V was trimmed by 0 bases and J by 8 bases, leaving 8 bases between them.

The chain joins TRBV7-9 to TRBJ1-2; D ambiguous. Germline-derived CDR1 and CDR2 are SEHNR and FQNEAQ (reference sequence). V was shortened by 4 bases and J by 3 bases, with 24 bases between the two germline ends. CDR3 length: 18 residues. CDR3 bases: TGTGCCAGCAGCTACCAGAATACATTGGACGGTAGGGACTATGGCTACACCTTC. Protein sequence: CASSYQNTLDGRDYGYTF. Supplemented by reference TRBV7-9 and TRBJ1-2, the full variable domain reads DTGVSQNPRHKITKRGQNVTFRCDPISEHNRLYWYRQTLGQGPEFLTYFQNEAQLEKSRLLSDRFSAERPKGSFSTLEIQRTEQGDSAMYLCASSYQNTLDGRDYGYTFGSGTRLTVV.

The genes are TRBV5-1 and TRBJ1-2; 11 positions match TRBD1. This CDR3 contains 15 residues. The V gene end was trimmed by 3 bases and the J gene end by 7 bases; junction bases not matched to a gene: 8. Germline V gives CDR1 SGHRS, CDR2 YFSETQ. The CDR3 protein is CASSSSGTGGFGYTF. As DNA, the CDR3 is TGCGCCAGCAGCTCATCCGGGACAGGGGGTTTTGGCTACACCTTC.

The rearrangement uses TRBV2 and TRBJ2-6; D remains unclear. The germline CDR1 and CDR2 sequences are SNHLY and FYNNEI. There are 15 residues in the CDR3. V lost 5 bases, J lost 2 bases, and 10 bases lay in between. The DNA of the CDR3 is TGTGCCAGCAGTCCCCACGGAACTGGGGCCAACGTCCTGACTTTC. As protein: CASSPHGTGANVLTF.

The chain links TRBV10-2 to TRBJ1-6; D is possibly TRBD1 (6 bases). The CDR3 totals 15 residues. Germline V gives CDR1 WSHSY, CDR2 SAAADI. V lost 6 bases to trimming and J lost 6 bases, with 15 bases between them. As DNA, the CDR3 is TGCGCCAGCAGGGGGGACATAAGAGGTAATTCACCCCTCCACTTT. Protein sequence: CASRGDIRGNSPLHF.

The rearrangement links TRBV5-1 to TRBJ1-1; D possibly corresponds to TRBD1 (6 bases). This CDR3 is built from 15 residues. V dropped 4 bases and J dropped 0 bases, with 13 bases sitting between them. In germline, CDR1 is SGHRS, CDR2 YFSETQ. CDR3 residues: CASSPAGTMNTEAFF. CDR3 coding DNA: TGCGCCAGCAGCCCCGCCGGGACAATGAACACTGAAGCTTTCTTT.

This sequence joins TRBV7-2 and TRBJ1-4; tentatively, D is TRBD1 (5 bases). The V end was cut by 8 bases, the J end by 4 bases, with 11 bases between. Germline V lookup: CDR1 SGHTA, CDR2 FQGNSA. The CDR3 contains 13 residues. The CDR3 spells CASSLQGNEKLFF. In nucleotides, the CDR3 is TGTGCCAGCTCTCTGCAGGGTAATGAAAAACTGTTTTTT. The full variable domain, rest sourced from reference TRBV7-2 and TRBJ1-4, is GAGVSQSPSNKVTEKGKDVELRCDPISGHTALYWYRQSLGQGLEFLIYFQGNSAPDKSGLPSDRFSAERTGGSVSTLTIQRTQQEDSAVYLCASSLQGNEKLFFGSGTQLSVL.

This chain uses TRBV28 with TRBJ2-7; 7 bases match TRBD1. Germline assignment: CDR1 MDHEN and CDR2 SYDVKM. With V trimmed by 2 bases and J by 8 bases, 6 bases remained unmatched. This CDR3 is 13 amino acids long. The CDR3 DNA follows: TGTGCCAGCAGTTTAAGACAGGGCGATCAGCAGTACGTC. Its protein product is CASSLRQGDQQYV.